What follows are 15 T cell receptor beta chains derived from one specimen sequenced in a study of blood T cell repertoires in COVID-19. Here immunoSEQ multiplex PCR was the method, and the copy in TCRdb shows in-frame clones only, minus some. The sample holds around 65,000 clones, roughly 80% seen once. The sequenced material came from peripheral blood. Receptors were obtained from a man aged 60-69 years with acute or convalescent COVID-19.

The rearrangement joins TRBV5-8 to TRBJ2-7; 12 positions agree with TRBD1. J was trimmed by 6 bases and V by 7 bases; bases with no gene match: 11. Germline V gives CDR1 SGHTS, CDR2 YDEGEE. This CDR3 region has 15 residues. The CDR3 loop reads CASCRIGTGGFEQYF. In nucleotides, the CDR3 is TGTGCCAGCTGCCGGATCGGGACAGGGGGCTTCGAGCAGTACTTC.

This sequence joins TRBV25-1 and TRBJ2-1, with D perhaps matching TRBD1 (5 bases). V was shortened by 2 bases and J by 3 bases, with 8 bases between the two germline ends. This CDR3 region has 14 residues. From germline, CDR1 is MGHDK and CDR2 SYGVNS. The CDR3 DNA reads TGTGCCAGCAGTGAACTCGACAGCTACAATGAGCAGTTCTTC. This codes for CASSELDSYNEQFF.

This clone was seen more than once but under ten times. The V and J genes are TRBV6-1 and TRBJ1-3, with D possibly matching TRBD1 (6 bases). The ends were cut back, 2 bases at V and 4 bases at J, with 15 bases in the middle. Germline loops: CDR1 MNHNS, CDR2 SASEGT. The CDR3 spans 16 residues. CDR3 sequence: CASSERNRAIGNTIYF. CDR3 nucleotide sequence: TGTGCCAGCAGTGAAAGAAACAGGGCGATAGGAAACACCATATATTTT.

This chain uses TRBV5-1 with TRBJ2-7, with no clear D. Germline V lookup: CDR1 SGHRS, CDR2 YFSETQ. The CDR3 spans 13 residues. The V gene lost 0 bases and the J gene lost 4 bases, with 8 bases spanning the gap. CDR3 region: CASSLGRSYEQYF. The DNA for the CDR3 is TGCGCCAGCAGCTTGGGACGGAGTTACGAGCAGTACTTC. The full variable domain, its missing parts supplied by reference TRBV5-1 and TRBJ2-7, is KAGVTQTPRYLIKTRGQQVTLSCSPISGHRSVSWYQQTPGQGLQFLFEYFSETQRNKGNFPGRFSGRQFSNSRSEMNVSTLELGDSALYLCASSLGRSYEQYFGPGTRLTVT.

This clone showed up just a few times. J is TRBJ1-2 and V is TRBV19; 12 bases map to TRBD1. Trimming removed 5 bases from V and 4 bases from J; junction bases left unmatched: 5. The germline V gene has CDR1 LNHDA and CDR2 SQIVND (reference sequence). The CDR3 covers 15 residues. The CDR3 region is CASSSGTGGLYGYTF. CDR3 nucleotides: TGTGCCAGTAGTTCCGGGACAGGGGGCCTCTATGGCTACACCTTC.

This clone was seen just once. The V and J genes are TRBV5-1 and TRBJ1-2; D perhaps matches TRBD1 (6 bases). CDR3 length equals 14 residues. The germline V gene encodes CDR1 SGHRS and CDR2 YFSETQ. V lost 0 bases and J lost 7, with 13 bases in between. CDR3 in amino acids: CASSLDGGQVGYTF. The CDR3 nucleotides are TGCGCCAGCAGCTTGGACGGGGGGCAGGTTGGCTACACCTTC.

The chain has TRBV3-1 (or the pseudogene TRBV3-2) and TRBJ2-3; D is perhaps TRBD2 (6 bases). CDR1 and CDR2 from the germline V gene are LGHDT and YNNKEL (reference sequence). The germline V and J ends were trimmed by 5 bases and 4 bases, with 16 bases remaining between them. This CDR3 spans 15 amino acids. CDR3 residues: CASSLLSGGPDTQYF. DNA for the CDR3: TGTGCCAGCAGCTTATTAAGTGGAGGGCCAGATACGCAGTATTTT.

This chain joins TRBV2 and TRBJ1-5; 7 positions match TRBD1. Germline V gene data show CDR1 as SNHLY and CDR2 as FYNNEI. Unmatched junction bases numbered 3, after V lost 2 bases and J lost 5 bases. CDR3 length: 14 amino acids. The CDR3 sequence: CASSERQGDQPQHF. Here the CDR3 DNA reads TGTGCCAGCAGTGAAAGGCAGGGGGATCAGCCCCAGCATTTT.

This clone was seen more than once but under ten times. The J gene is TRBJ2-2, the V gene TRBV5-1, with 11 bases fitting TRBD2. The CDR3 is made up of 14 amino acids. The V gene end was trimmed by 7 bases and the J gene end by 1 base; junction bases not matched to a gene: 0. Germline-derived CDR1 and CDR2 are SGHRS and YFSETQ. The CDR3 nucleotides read TGCGCCAGCGGACTAGCGGGGAACACCGGGGAGCTGTTTTTT. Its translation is CASGLAGNTGELFF.

In DNA form, the CDR3 reads TGTGCCAGCAGTTCCAACGCCCAGGGGCCCCAGCATTTT. Residues: CASSSNAQGPQHF. The rearrangement joins TRBV27 to TRBJ1-5; D possibly corresponds to TRBD1 (5 bases). This CDR3 spans 13 amino acids. Germline V gene sequence: CDR1 MNHEY, CDR2 SMNVEV (reference sequence). V was cut by 4 bases and J by 9 bases, with 13 bases left in between.

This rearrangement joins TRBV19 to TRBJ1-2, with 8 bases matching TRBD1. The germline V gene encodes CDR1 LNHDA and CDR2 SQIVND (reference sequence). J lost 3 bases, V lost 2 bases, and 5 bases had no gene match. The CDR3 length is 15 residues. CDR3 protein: CASSISGGADYGYTF. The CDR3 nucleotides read TGTGCCAGTAGTATATCAGGGGGCGCTGACTATGGCTACACCTTC.

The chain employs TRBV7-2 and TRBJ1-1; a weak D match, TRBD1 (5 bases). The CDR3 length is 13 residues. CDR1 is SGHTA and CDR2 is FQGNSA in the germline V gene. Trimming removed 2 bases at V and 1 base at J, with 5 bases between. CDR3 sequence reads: CASSLRGNTEAFF. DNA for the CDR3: TGTGCCAGCAGCTTAAGGGGGAACACTGAAGCTTTCTTT. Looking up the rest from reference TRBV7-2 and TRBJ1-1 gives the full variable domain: GAGVSQSPSNKVTEKGKDVELRCDPISGHTALYWYRQSLGQGLEFLIYFQGNSAPDKSGLPSDRFSAERTGGSVSTLTIQRTQQEDSAVYLCASSLRGNTEAFFGQGTRLTVV.

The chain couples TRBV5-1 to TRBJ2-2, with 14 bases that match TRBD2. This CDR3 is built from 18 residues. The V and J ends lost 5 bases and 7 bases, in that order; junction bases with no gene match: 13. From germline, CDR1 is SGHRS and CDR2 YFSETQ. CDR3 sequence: CASRGLAGGIRSGGELFF. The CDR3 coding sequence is TGCGCCAGCAGAGGACTAGCGGGGGGTATACGTTCGGGCGGGGAGCTGTTTTTT.

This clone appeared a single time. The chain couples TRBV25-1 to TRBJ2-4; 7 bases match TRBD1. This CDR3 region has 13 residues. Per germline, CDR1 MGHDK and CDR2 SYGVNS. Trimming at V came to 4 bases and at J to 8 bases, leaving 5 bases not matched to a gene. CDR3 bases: TGTGCCAGCAGTGCAAACAGGGGATACATTCAGTACTTC. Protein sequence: CASSANRGYIQYF.

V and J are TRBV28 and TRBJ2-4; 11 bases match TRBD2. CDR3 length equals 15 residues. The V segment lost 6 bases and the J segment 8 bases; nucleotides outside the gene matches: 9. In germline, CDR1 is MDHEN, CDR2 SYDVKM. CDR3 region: CASRYSGGAGDIQYF. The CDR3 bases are TGTGCCAGCAGATATAGCGGGGGGGCCGGAGACATTCAGTACTTC. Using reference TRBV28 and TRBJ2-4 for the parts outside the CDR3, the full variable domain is DVKVTQSSRYLVKRTGEKVFLECVQDMDHENMFWYRQDPGLGLRLIYFSYDVKMKEKGDIPEGYSVSREKKERFSLILESASTNQTSMYLCASRYSGGAGDIQYFGAGTRLSVL.